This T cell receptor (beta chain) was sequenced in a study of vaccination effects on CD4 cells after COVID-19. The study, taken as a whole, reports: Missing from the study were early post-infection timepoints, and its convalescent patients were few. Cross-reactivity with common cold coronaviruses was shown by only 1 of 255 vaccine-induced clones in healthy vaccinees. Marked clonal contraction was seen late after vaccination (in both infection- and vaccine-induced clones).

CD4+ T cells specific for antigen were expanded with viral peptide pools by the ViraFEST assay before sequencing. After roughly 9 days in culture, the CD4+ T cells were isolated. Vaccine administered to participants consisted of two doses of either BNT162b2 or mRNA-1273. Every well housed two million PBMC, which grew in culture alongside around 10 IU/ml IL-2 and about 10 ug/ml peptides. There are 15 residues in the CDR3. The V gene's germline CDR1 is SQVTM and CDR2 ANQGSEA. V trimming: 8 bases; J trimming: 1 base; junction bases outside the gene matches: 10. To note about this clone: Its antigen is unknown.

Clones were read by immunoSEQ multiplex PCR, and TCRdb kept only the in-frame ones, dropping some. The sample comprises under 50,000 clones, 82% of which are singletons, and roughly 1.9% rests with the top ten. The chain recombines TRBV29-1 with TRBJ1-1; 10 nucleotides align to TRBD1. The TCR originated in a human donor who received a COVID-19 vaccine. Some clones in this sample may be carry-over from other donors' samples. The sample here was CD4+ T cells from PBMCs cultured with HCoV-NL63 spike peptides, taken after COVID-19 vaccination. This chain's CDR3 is CSTLTGGTRNTEAFF. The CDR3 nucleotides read TGCAGCACCTTGACAGGGGGCACCCGGAACACTGAAGCTTTCTTT.